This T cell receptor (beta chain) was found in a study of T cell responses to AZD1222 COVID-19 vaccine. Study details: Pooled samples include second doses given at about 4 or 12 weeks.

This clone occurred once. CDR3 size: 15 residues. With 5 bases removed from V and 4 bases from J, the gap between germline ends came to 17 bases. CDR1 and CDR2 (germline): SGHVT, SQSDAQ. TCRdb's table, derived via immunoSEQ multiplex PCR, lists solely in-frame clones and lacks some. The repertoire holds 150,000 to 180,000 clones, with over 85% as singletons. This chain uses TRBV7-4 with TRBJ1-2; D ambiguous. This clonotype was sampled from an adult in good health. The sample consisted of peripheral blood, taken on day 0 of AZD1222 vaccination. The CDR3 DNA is TGTGCCAGCAGCCGATCCTACTACGTGACCTATGGCTACACCTTC. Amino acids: CASSRSYYVTYGYTF.